A single sample is the source of the 24 T cell receptor beta chains below, sequenced in a study of Ad26.COV2.S vaccination and SARS-CoV-2 variants. Clones were read by immunoSEQ multiplex PCR, and TCRdb kept only the in-frame ones, dropping some. The sample yields fewer than 400,000 clones, around 81% seen once. Treatment of the sample: around 19 received Ad26.COV2.S at low or high dose, single or two shots; five or six received placebo; per-sample allocation not given. Sampling was done on day 63 after the first vaccine or placebo injection. The source was peripheral blood, collected in a trial of Ad26.COV2.S vaccine versus placebo. The source of these receptors is a person between 18 and 65 years old who received the Ad26.COV2.S COVID-19 vaccine or a placebo.

This sequence joins TRBV7-9 and TRBJ1-6; D not resolved. In germline, CDR1 is SEHNR, CDR2 FQNEAQ (reference sequence). The CDR3 is 11 amino acids. Between the trimmed V and J ends, which lost 5 bases and 10 bases, there was a span of 6 bases. This CDR3 reads CASSRGSPLHF. CDR3 DNA sequence: TGTGCCAGCAGCCGAGGATCACCCCTCCACTTT.

V is TRBV11-1 and J is TRBJ2-5; 11 bases align to TRBD1. CDR1 and CDR2 (germline): SGHAT, FQDESV (reference sequence). V lost 3 bases, J lost 4 bases, and 4 bases stayed unmatched. This CDR3 spans 15 amino acids. In DNA form, the CDR3 reads TGTGCCAGCAGCTTCGGACAGGGGGCATCAGAGACCCAGTACTTC. As protein: CASSFGQGASETQYF.

This clone was recorded a few times. The rearrangement joins TRBV2 to TRBJ1-6; 10 nucleotides line up with TRBD1. V trimming: 7 bases; J trimming: 8 bases; junction bases outside the gene matches: 5. The CDR3 runs 14 residues. Germline loops: CDR1 SNHLY, CDR2 FYNNEI. CDR3: CASKGGTGDSPLHF. CDR3 sequence (DNA): TGTGCCAGCAAGGGGGGGACAGGGGATTCACCCCTCCACTTT.

The V and J genes are TRBV28 and TRBJ1-2, with 7 positions matching TRBD1. The CDR3 has 14 residues. Germline trimming cut 2 bases from V and 5 bases from J; bases unmatched to any gene: 5. CDR1 and CDR2 (germline): MDHEN, SYDVKM. The CDR3 loop is CASSLSGTVYGYTF. The CDR3 DNA reads TGTGCCAGCAGTTTAAGTGGGACAGTTTATGGCTACACCTTC.

The chain combines TRBV13 with TRBJ2-1; TRBD1 matches 10 bases. V lost 4 bases and J lost 2; bases outside the gene matches: 2. The CDR3 is 15 amino acids. Germline assignment: CDR1 PRHDT and CDR2 FYEKMQ (reference sequence). CDR3 bases: TGTGCCAGCAGCTCGGACAGGGGGACCTACAATGAGCAGTTCTTC. This encodes CASSSDRGTYNEQFF.

V gene TRBV5-1 combines with J gene TRBJ2-2; D not certain. Germline CDR1 SGHRS, CDR2 YFSETQ. Between the trimmed V and J ends, which lost 3 bases and 2 bases, there was a span of 2 bases. The CDR3 is 12 amino acids. DNA for the CDR3: TGCGCCAGCAGCTATAACACCGGGGAGCTGTTTTTT. Its protein is CASSYNTGELFF.

The CDR3 is CASSLERASGYTF. The CDR3 bases are TGTGCCAGCAGCTTAGAGCGGGCCTCGGGCTACACCTTC. The chain couples TRBV11-3 to TRBJ1-2; D not certain. The CDR3 spans 13 residues. Trimming cost V 0 bases and J 8 bases, with 10 bases left between them. Germline V gives CDR1 SGHNT, CDR2 YENEEA.

This chain connects TRBV19 to TRBJ2-7; 7 positions match TRBD2. The CDR3 is made up of 14 amino acids. Germline-derived CDR1 and CDR2 are LNHDA and SQIVND (reference sequence). V dropped 5 bases and J dropped 0; count of bases not matched to a gene: 4. The CDR3 spells CASSWGGPSYEQYF. In DNA, the CDR3 is TGTGCCAGTAGTTGGGGGGGACCCTCCTACGAGCAGTACTTC. Variable domain in full (rest from reference TRBV19 and TRBJ2-7): DGGITQSPKYLFRKEGQNVTLSCEQNLNHDAMYWYRQDPGQGLRLIYYSQIVNDFQKGDIAEGYSVSREKKESFPLTVTSAQKNPTAFYLCASSWGGPSYEQYFGPGTRLTVT.

This chain joins TRBV6-5 and TRBJ1-5, with D possibly TRBD1 on 5 matching bases. The germline V gene encodes CDR1 MNHEY and CDR2 SVGAGI. The V and J ends lost 2 bases and 4 bases respectively, with 9 bases between them. The CDR3 loop spans 14 amino acids. Here the CDR3 reads CASSYRGVNQPQHF. The DNA of the CDR3 is TGTGCCAGCAGTTACCGGGGGGTGAATCAGCCCCAGCATTTT.

This clone was seen just once. The chain employs TRBV19 and TRBJ2-3; D unresolved. V was clipped by 4 bases and J by 2 bases, with 7 bases between them. CDR3 length: 13 amino acids. CDR1 and CDR2 from the germline V gene are LNHDA and SQIVND (reference sequence). The CDR3 here is CASSNWDTDTQYF. DNA for the CDR3: TGTGCCAGTAGTAACTGGGACACAGATACGCAGTATTTT.

The chain couples TRBV7-9 to TRBJ1-1; 8 nucleotides line up with TRBD1. Germline V lookup: CDR1 SEHNR, CDR2 FQNEAQ (reference sequence). The CDR3 is made up of 17 amino acids. Trimming cost V 5 bases and J 1 base; bases outside gene matches: 12. CDR3 nucleotide sequence: TGTGCCAGCAGCCCCCGGACAGGGAATCTACCGAACACTGAAGCTTTCTTT. As protein: CASSPRTGNLPNTEAFF. Filled out from reference TRBV7-9 and TRBJ1-1, the complete variable domain reads DTGVSQNPRHKITKRGQNVTFRCDPISEHNRLYWYRQTLGQGPEFLTYFQNEAQLEKSRLLSDRFSAERPKGSFSTLEIQRTEQGDSAMYLCASSPRTGNLPNTEAFFGQGTRLTVV.

This rearrangement joins TRBV5-6 to TRBJ2-3; D perhaps matches TRBD2 (5 bases). Trimming shortened V by 3 bases and J by 4 bases, and 12 bases separated the two germline ends. CDR1 is SGHDT, CDR2 YYEEEE, per germline. The CDR3 runs to 14 residues. The CDR3 loop reads CASSSDSGADTQYF. CDR3 sequence (DNA): TGTGCCAGCAGCTCGGACTCCGGAGCAGATACGCAGTATTTT.

The chain couples TRBV4-2 to TRBJ2-5; D call uncertain. Germline lookup yields CDR1 LGHNA and CDR2 YNFKEQ. V gave up 3 bases and J gave up 14 bases, with 19 bases separating them. The CDR3 runs to 13 residues. CDR3: CASSQDRASGVYF. The DNA for the CDR3 is TGTGCCAGCAGCCAGGACCGTGCTAGTGGAGTATACTTC.

This chain connects TRBV5-6 to TRBJ2-1; D gene uncertain. Germline V lookup: CDR1 SGHDT, CDR2 YYEEEE. V dropped 7 bases and J dropped 8 bases, with 16 bases sitting between them. The CDR3 runs to 13 residues. DNA for the CDR3: TGTGCCAGCCTGTTCTTGGGCGGCTATGAGCAGTTCTTC. Protein sequence: CASLFLGGYEQFF.

The chain is built from TRBV19 and TRBJ2-7; TRBD1 is a possible D gene (5 bases). Trimming pared 3 bases from V and 2 bases from J, leaving 14 bases between. Per germline, CDR1 LNHDA and CDR2 SQIVND (reference sequence). The CDR3 totals 15 residues. The CDR3 loop reads CASSIKSAQAYEQYF. CDR3 nucleotides: TGTGCCAGTAGTATCAAGTCCGCACAGGCCTACGAGCAGTACTTC.

V and J are TRBV5-8 and TRBJ2-7; a weak D match, TRBD1 (8 bases). V gave up 2 bases and J gave up 12 bases, with 21 bases separating them. The CDR3 has 14 amino acids. Germline CDR1 is SGHTS and CDR2 is YDEGEE. The CDR3 DNA is TGTGCCAGCAGCTTACGAAGCGGGACAGGTCCAAGGTACTTC. Its protein product is CASSLRSGTGPRYF. Full variable domain (outside the CDR3, taken from reference TRBV5-8 and TRBJ2-7): EAGVTQSPTHLIKTRGQQATLRCSPISGHTSVYWYQQALGLGLQFLLWYDEGEERNRGNFPPRFSGRQFPNYSSELNVNALELEDSALYLCASSLRSGTGPRYFGPGTRLTVT.

This clone was recorded only once. The rearrangement uses TRBV11-3 and TRBJ2-5; either TRBD1 or TRBD2 may fit D (6 bases each). CDR1 is SGHNT and CDR2 is YENEEA in the germline V gene. This CDR3 contains 14 residues. V shed 3 bases and J shed 9 bases, with 17 bases lying between them. This CDR3 reads CASSLGGDKRPQYF. CDR3 sequence (DNA): TGTGCCAGCAGCTTGGGGGGCGATAAGAGACCCCAGTACTTC.

This chain uses TRBV7-2 with TRBJ2-7; TRBD1 aligns across 11 bases. The V segment lost 4 bases and the J segment 5 bases; nucleotides outside the gene matches: 7. There are 15 residues in the CDR3. The germline V gene encodes CDR1 SGHTA and CDR2 FQGNSA. The CDR3 DNA is TGTGCCAGCAGCTCAATGGACAGGGGGCGGGACGAGCAGTACTTC. This sequence encodes CASSSMDRGRDEQYF. Supplemented by reference TRBV7-2 and TRBJ2-7, the full variable domain reads GAGVSQSPSNKVTEKGKDVELRCDPISGHTALYWYRQSLGQGLEFLIYFQGNSAPDKSGLPSDRFSAERTGGSVSTLTIQRTQQEDSAVYLCASSSMDRGRDEQYFGPGTRLTVT.

The chain uses TRBV7-3 and TRBJ1-2; perhaps TRBD1 as D (6 bases). The CDR3 sequence is 15 residues long. V dropped 4 bases and J dropped 5 bases, with 17 bases sitting between them. The germline gives CDR1 SGHTA, CDR2 FQGTGA. The CDR3 spells CASSSTPGVGYGYTF. The CDR3 DNA sequence: TGTGCCAGCAGCTCCACACCAGGGGTAGGGTATGGCTACACCTTC.

On this clone itself: Other DNA sequences in this sample translate to the same CDR3. The chain joins TRBV5-1 to TRBJ1-1; 9 bases match TRBD1. CDR1 is SGHRS, CDR2 YFSETQ, per germline. V was clipped by 0 bases and J by 5 bases; unmatched bases: 2. The CDR3 is 14 amino acids. The DNA of the CDR3 is TGCGCCAGCAGCTTGGACGGACAGGGGACTGAAGCTTTCTTT. It codes for CASSLDGQGTEAFF.

In this sample, this clone turned up a few times. The chain employs TRBV2 and TRBJ2-3; D uncertain. V was trimmed by 8 bases and J by 3 bases, leaving 3 bases between them. The CDR3 is made up of 10 amino acids. Germline CDR1 reads SNHLY; CDR2 reads FYNNEI. The CDR3 nucleotides are TGTGCCAGCCAGACAGATACGCAGTATTTT. This codes for CASQTDTQYF.

V is TRBV6-6 and J is TRBJ1-2; 7 nucleotides align to TRBD1. This CDR3 has 12 residues. Unmatched junction bases numbered 4, after V lost 8 bases and J lost 4 bases. Germline CDR1 is MNHNY and CDR2 is SVGAGI (reference sequence). CDR3 bases: TGTGCCAGCTACCCAGGGGGCTATGGCTACACCTTC. It encodes CASYPGGYGYTF.

The rearrangement links TRBV14 to TRBJ2-7; D call uncertain. CDR1 is SGHDN, CDR2 FVKESK, per germline. Trimming left V 1 base short and J 1 base short, with 11 bases between. The CDR3 runs 15 residues. The CDR3 nucleotides read TGTGCCAGCAGCCAAGCGCAGAGTTGGTCCTACGAGCAGTACTTC. This encodes CASSQAQSWSYEQYF.

The chain couples TRBV5-1 to TRBJ1-2, with D unclear. Deletions cut 4 bases from V and 4 bases from J, with 23 bases between. The CDR3 is 17 amino acids. CDR1 and CDR2 from the germline V gene are SGHRS and YFSETQ. The chain's CDR3 is CASSEGFAALSSYGYTF. DNA of the CDR3: TGCGCCAGCAGCGAGGGATTTGCGGCCCTCTCTAGCTATGGCTACACCTTC. Full variable domain (missing parts from reference TRBV5-1 and TRBJ1-2): KAGVTQTPRYLIKTRGQQVTLSCSPISGHRSVSWYQQTPGQGLQFLFEYFSETQRNKGNFPGRFSGRQFSNSRSEMNVSTLELGDSALYLCASSEGFAALSSYGYTFGSGTRLTVV.